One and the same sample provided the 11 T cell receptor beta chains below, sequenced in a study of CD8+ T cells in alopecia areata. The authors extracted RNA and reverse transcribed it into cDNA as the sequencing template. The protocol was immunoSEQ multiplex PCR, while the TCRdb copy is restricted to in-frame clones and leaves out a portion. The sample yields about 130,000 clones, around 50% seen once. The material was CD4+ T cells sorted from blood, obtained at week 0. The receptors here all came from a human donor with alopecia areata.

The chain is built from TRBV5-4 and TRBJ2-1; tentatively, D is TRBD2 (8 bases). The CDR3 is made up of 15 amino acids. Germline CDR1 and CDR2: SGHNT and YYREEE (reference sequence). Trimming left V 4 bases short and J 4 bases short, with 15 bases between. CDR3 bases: TGTGCCAGCAGCGAGGGGGCGGGGGGATACAATGAGCAGTTCTTC. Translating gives CASSEGAGGYNEQFF.

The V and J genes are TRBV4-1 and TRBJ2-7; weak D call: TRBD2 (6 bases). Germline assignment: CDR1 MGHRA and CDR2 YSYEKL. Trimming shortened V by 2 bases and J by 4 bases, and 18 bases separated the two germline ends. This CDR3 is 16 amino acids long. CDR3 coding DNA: TGCGCCAGCAGCCAACAGGATAGCGCGGGAACTTACGAGCAGTACTTC. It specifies CASSQQDSAGTYEQYF.

CDR3 nucleotide sequence: TGTGCCAGCAGTTCCGGAGGGAGGGTTCGCGAGCAGTACTTC. Its translation: CASSSGGRVREQYF. J is TRBJ2-5 and V is TRBV27; 7 positions match TRBD2. The J call may be incorrect, as the DNA end agrees better with TRBJ2-7. This CDR3 is 14 amino acids long. The germline V gene has CDR1 MNHEY and CDR2 SMNVEV (reference sequence).

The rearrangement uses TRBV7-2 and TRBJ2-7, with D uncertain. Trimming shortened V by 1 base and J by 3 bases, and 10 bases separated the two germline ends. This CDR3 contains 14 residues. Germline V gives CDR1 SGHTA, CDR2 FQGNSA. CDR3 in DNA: TGTGCCAGCAGCTTAGGGGTTGGAGTCTACGAGCAGTACTTC. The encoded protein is CASSLGVGVYEQYF.

CDR3 coding DNA: TGTGCCAGCAGCGCAACGGGGCCTGAAGCTTTCTTT. Amino acids: CASSATGPEAFF. This chain joins TRBV5-4 and TRBJ1-1; D possibly corresponds to TRBD1 (5 bases). The germline V and J ends were trimmed by 4 bases and 6 bases, with 10 bases remaining between them. The germline gives CDR1 SGHNT, CDR2 YYREEE (reference sequence). This CDR3 comprises 12 residues.

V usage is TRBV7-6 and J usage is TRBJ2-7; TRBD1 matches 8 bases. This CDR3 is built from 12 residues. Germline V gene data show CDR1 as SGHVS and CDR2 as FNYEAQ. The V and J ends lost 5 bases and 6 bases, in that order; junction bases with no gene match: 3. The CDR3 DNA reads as TGTGCCAGCAGCGCCGACAGGGGCGAGCAGTACTTC. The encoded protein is CASSADRGEQYF.

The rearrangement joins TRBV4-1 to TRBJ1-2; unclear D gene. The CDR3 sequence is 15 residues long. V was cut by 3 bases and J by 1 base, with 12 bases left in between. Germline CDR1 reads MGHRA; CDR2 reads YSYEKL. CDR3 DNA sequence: TGCGCCAGCAGCCACCCCCTTGCGGGTAACTATGGCTACACCTTC. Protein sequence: CASSHPLAGNYGYTF.

CDR3 nucleotides: TGCGCCAGCAGCTGGACAGGGAGATCCTACGAGCAGTACTTC. It encodes CASSWTGRSYEQYF. The V and J genes are TRBV5-1 and TRBJ2-7; 8 bases fit TRBD1. J lost 1 base, V lost 3 bases, and 3 bases had no gene match. This CDR3 is built from 14 residues. CDR1 is SGHRS, CDR2 YFSETQ, per germline.

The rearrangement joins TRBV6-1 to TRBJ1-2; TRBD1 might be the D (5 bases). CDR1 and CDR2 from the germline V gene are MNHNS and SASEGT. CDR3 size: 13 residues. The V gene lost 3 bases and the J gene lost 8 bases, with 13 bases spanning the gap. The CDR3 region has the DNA TGTGCCAGCAGTGATTGGGACGGAGGAGGCTACACCTTC. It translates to CASSDWDGGGYTF.

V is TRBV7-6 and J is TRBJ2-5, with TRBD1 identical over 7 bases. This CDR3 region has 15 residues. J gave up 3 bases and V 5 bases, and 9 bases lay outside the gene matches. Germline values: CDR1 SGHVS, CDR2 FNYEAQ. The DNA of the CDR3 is TGTGCCAGCAGCGATCCCGGGACAGAGGAAGAGACCCAGTACTTC. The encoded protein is CASSDPGTEEETQYF.

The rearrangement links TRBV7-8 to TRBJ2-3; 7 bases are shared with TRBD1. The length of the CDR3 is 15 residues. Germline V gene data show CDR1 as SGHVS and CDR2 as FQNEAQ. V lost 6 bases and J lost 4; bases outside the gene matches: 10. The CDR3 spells CASRPRDSPPDTQYF. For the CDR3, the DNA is TGTGCCAGCAGACCGAGGGACAGTCCGCCAGATACGCAGTATTTT.